These T cell receptor beta chains were read from a single sample in a study of cytomegalovirus exposure and HLA in healthy donors. The table came from immunoSEQ multiplex PCR; TCRdb's copy has only in-frame clones and leaves some out. The repertoire holds 200,000 to 250,000 clones, with about 87% as singletons. The sample taken for sequencing was PBMCs. The receptors stem from a man younger than 35 in good health and CMV-seronegative. Both conserved end residues are part of each CDR3. D genes are given only for firm matches. Size values are once, few and many counts, or a class for expanded clones, and some rows have none.

>TRBV6-1|-|-|TRBJ1-6
CASSEAPRLIVNSPLHF
TGTGCCAGCAGTGAAGCGCCGAGACTGATAGTCAATTCACCCCTCCACTTT
>TRBV7-2|-|-|TRBJ1-5
CASSFREGQPQHF
TGTGCCAGCAGCTTCAGGGAAGGCCAGCCCCAGCATTTT
>TRBV6-6|once|TRBD2|TRBJ2-1
CASSYGLAADNEQFF
TGTGCCAGCAGTTATGGACTAGCGGCGGACAATGAGCAGTTCTTC
>TRBV19|once|-|TRBJ1-1
CASSIGNTEAFF
TGTGCCAGTAGTATCGGGAACACTGAAGCTTTCTTT
>TRBV5-4|once|TRBD1|TRBJ2-5
CASSLGQGQETQYF
TGTGCCAGCAGCCTCGGACAGGGGCAAGAGACCCAGTACTTC
>TRBV18|-|-|TRBJ1-3
CASSPGRDGNTIYF
TGTGCCAGCTCACCAGGGAGGGATGGAAACACCATATATTTT
>TRBV7-2|-|TRBD1|TRBJ2-7
CASSNRQGAYEQYF
TGTGCCAGCAGCAACCGACAGGGAGCCTACGAGCAGTACTTC
>TRBV10-1|-|TRBD1|TRBJ1-1
CASSESTGGETEAFF
TGCGCCAGCAGTGAGTCGACAGGGGGGGAAACTGAAGCTTTCTTT
>TRBV7-9|few|TRBD1|TRBJ2-7
CASRPGTVGSYEQYF
TGTGCCAGCAGGCCGGGGACAGTGGGCTCCTACGAGCAGTACTTC
>TRBV4-2|-|-|TRBJ2-2
CASSQVNRVSGELFF
TGTGCCAGCAGCCAAGTTAACAGGGTCTCCGGGGAGCTGTTTTTT
>TRBV4-1|-|-|TRBJ2-1
CASSQVLVDRPYNEQFF
TGCGCCAGCAGCCAAGTCCTTGTCGACAGACCCTACAATGAGCAGTTCTTC
>TRBV7-2|-|TRBD2|TRBJ2-5
CASSHPLWRGGQEETQYF
TGTGCCAGCAGCCACCCTCTATGGCGGGGGGGCCAGGAAGAGACCCAGTACTTC
>TRBV5-6|-|TRBD1|TRBJ2-1
CASSHIRTGGAGEQFF
TGTGCCAGCAGCCATATTCGGACAGGGGGCGCGGGAGAGCAGTTCTTC
>TRBV20-1|-|-|TRBJ2-1
CSALSYNEQFF
TGCAGTGCTCTCTCCTACAATGAGCAGTTCTTC
>TRBV5-1|-|TRBD1|TRBJ1-4
CASSPPGQGREKLFF
TGCGCCAGCAGCCCCCCGGGACAGGGAAGGGAAAAACTGTTTTTT
>TRBV2|-|-|TRBJ1-3
CASRGQVGNTIYF
TGTGCCAGCAGGGGACAAGTTGGAAACACCATATATTTT
>TRBV15|-|TRBD1|TRBJ1-5
CATRTGSNQPQHF
TGTGCCACCAGGACAGGGAGCAATCAGCCCCAGCATTTT
>TRBV6-1|-|-|TRBJ1-1
CASSGVGGSEAFF
TGTGCCAGCAGTGGGGTCGGGGGTTCTGAAGCTTTCTTT
>TRBV27|few|TRBD2|TRBJ2-7
CASSYRTSGEQYF
TGTGCCAGCAGTTACCGGACTAGCGGGGAGCAGTACTTC
>TRBV7-2|-|-|TRBJ1-2
CASSASYWGYTF
TGTGCCAGCAGCGCATCCTACTGGGGCTACACCTTC
>TRBV27|-|TRBD2|TRBJ2-7
CASSLVPTSGAYEQYF
TGTGCCAGCAGTCTAGTCCCGACTAGCGGGGCCTACGAGCAGTACTTC
>TRBV4-3|-|TRBD1|TRBJ2-7
CASSQGWTGEAYEQYF
TGCGCCAGCAGCCAAGGATGGACAGGGGAAGCCTACGAGCAGTACTTC
>TRBV27|-|-|TRBJ1-2
CASSSGTSLYGYTF
TGTGCCAGCAGTTCGGGGACATCCCTCTATGGCTACACCTTC
>TRBV6-1|once|-|TRBJ1-6
CASSEWNGYNSPLHF
TGTGCCAGCAGTGAATGGAACGGGTATAATTCACCCCTCCACTTT